This TCR beta chain comes out of a study of molecular identifiers for immune sequencing clone quantification. This clonotype was found many times. Its antigen remains unknown. Methods described previously were used for bulk TCR libraries, and listed TCR primers were applied. TCRdb itself ran the PCR reads through MiXCR, one entry per CDR3 protein. The profile shows approximately 680,000 distinct CDR3 sequences, approximately 24% of them singletons. Study outcomes and limitations: Identical TCR molecules sharing a barcode could underestimate highly expanded clone sizes.

The clonotype was recovered from a human donor in good health. Some libraries in this study had Jurkat cell RNA spiked in. The sequencing input was naive CD8+ T cells from blood, with Jurkat cell RNA spiked in. The subset here: FACS-sorted CD8+CD4-CCR7+CD45RA+ naive T cells.

CDR3 in amino acids: CASSPQGADEQYF. DNA for the CDR3: TGTGCCAGCAGCCCACAGGGGGCGGACGAGCAGTACTTC. The chain is built from TRBV12-3 or TRBV12-4 and TRBJ2-7, with 9 bases identical to TRBD1. The CDR3 has 13 amino acids. V shed 6 bases and J 5 bases; nucleotides not matched to a gene: 5.